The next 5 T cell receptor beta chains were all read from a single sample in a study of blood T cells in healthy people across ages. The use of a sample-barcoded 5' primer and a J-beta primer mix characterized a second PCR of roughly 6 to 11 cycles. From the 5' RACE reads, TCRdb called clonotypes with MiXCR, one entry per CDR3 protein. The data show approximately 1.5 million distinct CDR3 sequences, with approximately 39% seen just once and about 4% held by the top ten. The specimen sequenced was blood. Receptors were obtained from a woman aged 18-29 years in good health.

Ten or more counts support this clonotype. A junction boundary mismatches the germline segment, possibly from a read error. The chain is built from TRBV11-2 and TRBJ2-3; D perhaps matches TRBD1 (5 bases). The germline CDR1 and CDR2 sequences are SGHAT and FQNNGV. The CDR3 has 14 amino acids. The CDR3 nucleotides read TGCGCCAGCAGCCGAGACAGAAACACAGATACGCAGTATTTT. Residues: CASSRDRNTDTQYF.

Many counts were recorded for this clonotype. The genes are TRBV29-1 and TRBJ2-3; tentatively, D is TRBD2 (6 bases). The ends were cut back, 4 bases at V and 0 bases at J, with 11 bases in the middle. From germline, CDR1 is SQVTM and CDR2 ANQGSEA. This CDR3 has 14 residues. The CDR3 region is CSVGSGTSTDTQYF. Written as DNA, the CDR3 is TGCAGCGTTGGGTCCGGGACTAGCACAGATACGCAGTATTTT.

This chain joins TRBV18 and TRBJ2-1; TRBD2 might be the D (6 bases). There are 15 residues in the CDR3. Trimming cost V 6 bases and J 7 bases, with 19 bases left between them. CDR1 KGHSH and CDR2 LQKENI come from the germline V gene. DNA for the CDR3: TGTGCCAGCTCCCAGGGACTTGGTCTTGGAAATGAGCAGTTCTTC. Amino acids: CASSQGLGLGNEQFF.

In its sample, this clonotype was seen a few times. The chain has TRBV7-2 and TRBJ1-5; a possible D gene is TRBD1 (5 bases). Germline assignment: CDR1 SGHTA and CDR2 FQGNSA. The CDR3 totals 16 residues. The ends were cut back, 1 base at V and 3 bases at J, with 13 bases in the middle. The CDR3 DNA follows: TGTGCCAGCAGCTTAGGCGCGGGGCTCACCAATCAGCCCCAGCATTTT. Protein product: CASSLGAGLTNQPQHF.

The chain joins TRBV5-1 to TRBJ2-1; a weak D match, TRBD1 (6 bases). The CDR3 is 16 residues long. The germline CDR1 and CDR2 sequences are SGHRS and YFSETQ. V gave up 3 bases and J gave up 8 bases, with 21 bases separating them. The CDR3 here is CASSSTGSRGHDEQFF. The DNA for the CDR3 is TGCGCCAGCAGCTCGACCGGTAGCAGGGGCCACGATGAGCAGTTCTTC.